The rows below give T cell receptor beta chains drawn from one sample of a study of glioma-infiltrating T cells. One entry per CDR3 protein, called by TCRdb with MiXCR from the multiplex PCR reads. This sample has 300,000 to 450,000 distinct CDR3 sequences, with roughly two fifths found just once. Sequences were obtained from glioma tissue, nonneoplastic brain tissue, or PBMCs (not recorded which). These receptor sequences come from a human donor with low-grade glioma or glioblastoma, undergoing nonglioma brain surgery, or in good health (not recorded which). The conserved cysteine and the conserved F or W are not part of the CDR3 here.

TRBV19	TRBJ2-5	ASSPQALAETQY
TRBV4-1	TRBJ2-1	ASSPGGRRIEGGYNEQF
TRBV29-1	TRBJ2-5	SVGPGLARETQY
TRBV12-3/TRBV12-4	TRBJ1-1	ASSFAGGRNTEAF
TRBV4-2	TRBJ1-3	ASSQDRRVERGNTIY
TRBV27	TRBJ1-6	ATTFGGSYNSPLH
TRBV7-3	TRBJ2-1	ASSPQRRSSYNEQF
TRBV2	TRBJ2-7	ASSQRIAMSYEQY
TRBV28	TRBJ1-1	ASNLFGQTNTEAF
TRBV4-1	TRBJ1-5	ASSQGTAHSNQPQH